These T cell receptor beta chains were read from a single sample in a study of radiation and T cells in renal cell carcinoma. Assay: immunoSEQ multiplex PCR; the TCRdb copy retains only in-frame clones and omits some. This table has about 20,000 clones, 45% to 50% appearing once. The sample consisted of tumor tissue, taken from a patient whose treatment included radiotherapy and nephrectomy. The receptors come from a woman between 45 and 60 years old with renal cell carcinoma. Each CDR3 is given without its conserved first and last residue. Fields, in order: CDR3 length, J gene, V gene, CDR3 protein.

>12|TRBJ2-2|TRBV29-1
SVDEGGSTGELF
>12|TRBJ1-4|TRBV7-9
ASSAGGLGEKLF
>11|TRBJ2-7|TRBV6-5
ASSYLSGYEQY
>12|TRBJ1-1|TRBV4-3
ASSLWTGRTEAF
>15|TRBJ2-4|TRBV4-3
ASSQDRLIRPKNIQY
>10|TRBJ1-2|TRBV7-9
ASSSDWWGYT
>14|TRBJ1-6|TRBV5-1
ASSLAPGIVDSPLH
>13|TRBJ2-7|TRBV19
ASSISASGGNEQY
>12|TRBJ1-1|TRBV4-1
ASSQALTTTEAF
>13|TRBJ1-1|TRBV6-6
ASSLNLGGTPEAF
>10|TRBJ1-5|TRBV9
ASSVEGGPQH
>12|TRBJ2-7|TRBV11-2
ASSLGPGVYEQY
>13|TRBJ2-7|TRBV5-4
ASSSWDRDTYEQY
>10|TRBJ1-2|TRBV6-1
ASNQGGHPAT
>14|TRBJ1-6|TRBV14
ASSQRKGTDNSPLH
>14|TRBJ2-7|TRBV9
ASSVGLAGAIYEQY
>11|TRBJ1-1|TRBV6-5
ASRAGFGTEAF
>14|TRBJ2-3|TRBV4-2
ASSQELAGGSDTQY
>18|TRBJ1-5|TRBV5-3
ARSPNMGQGHRYSNQPQH
>11|TRBJ2-7|TRBV10-3
AISEGSRIEQY
>12|TRBJ2-6|TRBV19
ASSLSSGANVLT
>13|TRBJ1-5|TRBV4-2
ASSPQDYSGQPQH
>13|TRBJ2-5|TRBV6-1
ASSDHGGPQETQY
>11|TRBJ1-1|TRBV5-1
ASSSGTDTEAF
>12|TRBJ1-2|TRBV7-9
ASSLDGLRYGYT
>10|TRBJ2-3|TRBV5-1
ASSRSTDTQY
>14|TRBJ1-3|TRBV5-6
ASSLRGAYSGNTIY
>13|TRBJ2-7|TRBV18
ASSPGRAFLYEQY
>13|TRBJ2-7|TRBV5-6
ASSSPGARGGEQY
>12|TRBJ2-7|TRBV5-1
ASSLAGTGVEQY
>11|TRBJ1-1|TRBV4-1
ASSYEEYTEAF
>12|TRBJ1-6|TRBV19
ASAGGNYNSPLH